Listed below are T cell receptor beta chains from one sample, sequenced in a study of response to subunit inactivated influenza vaccine. TCRdb itself ran the RT-PCR reads through MiXCR, one entry per CDR3 protein. The repertoire holds 550,000 to 800,000 distinct CDR3 sequences, with more than 11% as singletons. The material was PBMCs from blood, obtained 14 to 15 days before vaccination. These receptors were collected from a man between 45 and 60 years old who received an inactivated influenza vaccine. CDR3s include the opening cysteine and the closing phenylalanine or tryptophan. Clone size is shown for a subset of rows, as once, few, many or a class of expanded clone.

abundance	v_gene	j_gene	CDR3aa
few	TRBV12-3/TRBV12-4	TRBJ2-7	CASSWTQRGEQYF
NA	TRBV5-1	TRBJ2-1	CASSSGLAGGQGNEQFF
NA	TRBV28	TRBJ2-3	CASSSPRTGTDTQYF
many	TRBV28	TRBJ2-1	CASSLEGLNEQFF
many	TRBV6-5	TRBJ2-6	CASSYSDGRRSGANVLTF
NA	TRBV11-1	TRBJ2-1	CASSDLMLAGVHFGEQFF
NA	TRBV4-2	TRBJ1-5	CASSQDLWGGQPQHF
NA	TRBV7-9	TRBJ2-1	CASSLVVQGTYNEQFF
NA	TRBV10-1	TRBJ2-1	CASRGAGGLYNEQFF
NA	TRBV10-1	TRBJ2-2	CASSVNRDHTGELFF
NA	TRBV5-6	TRBJ1-5	CASSWWSRNQPQHF
NA	TRBV15	TRBJ2-3	CATSRELGGKDTQYF
few	TRBV3-1	TRBJ1-3	CASSQGGAQGNTIYF
many	TRBV30	TRBJ2-7	CAWSAGTDYEQYF
few	TRBV6-1	TRBJ2-2	CASSDAGVVAGELFF
many	TRBV7-9	TRBJ1-1	CASSLESGTEAFF
many	TRBV12-3/TRBV12-4	TRBJ2-5	CASSFRSGVETQYF
NA	TRBV5-1	TRBJ2-1	CASSLPRGAYNEQFF
few	TRBV20-1	TRBJ1-4	CSARVRQAKGEKLFF
NA	TRBV21-1	TRBJ2-7	CASSKVPGTSPYEQYF
NA	TRBV5-1	TRBJ2-5	CASSLAGATGETQYF
many	TRBV20-1	TRBJ2-1	CSASRGSSNNEQFF
few	TRBV10-2	TRBJ2-7	CASQIFDRTYEQYF
NA	TRBV28	TRBJ2-4	CASSFSSMTAQNIQYF
NA	TRBV5-1	TRBJ1-1	CASSLGEARSEAFF
few	TRBV15	TRBJ2-3	CATSRGSSGGADTQYF
few	TRBV20-1	TRBJ1-5	CSARGQGKEPQHF
few	TRBV10-3	TRBJ2-7	CAISGDSSYEQYF
NA	TRBV4-2	TRBJ1-5	CASSLGTGGIQPQHF
few	TRBV12-3/TRBV12-4	TRBJ1-2	CASSFGQGAGYTF
many	TRBV6-1	TRBJ2-1	CASSAWTGINEQFF
NA	TRBV6-2/TRBV6-3	TRBJ2-2	CASSIYRASNTGELFF
NA	TRBV5-1	TRBJ1-5	CASSRDNRNQPQHF
few	TRBV7-9	TRBJ1-1	CASSSMNTEAFF
few	TRBV4-3	TRBJ2-7	CASLRGLASYEQYF
NA	TRBV15	TRBJ2-5	CATSPREGRETQYF
few	TRBV27	TRBJ1-5	CASRGTGGGYNQPQHF
NA	TRBV4-2	TRBJ2-7	CASSQDLGTGLYEQYF
many	TRBV6-1	TRBJ2-2	CASIEAGLTGELFF
few	TRBV6-1	TRBJ2-2	CASSPTSGSTGELFF
many	TRBV7-8	TRBJ2-1	CASSPRRYNEQFF
few	TRBV5-5	TRBJ1-1	CASSLPVMNTEAFF